A selection of T cell receptor beta chains follows, all from one sample in a study of Graves' ophthalmopathy and Graves' hyperthyroidism. Via MiXCR, TCRdb re-called the multiplex PCR reads, giving one row per CDR3 protein. The sample gives some 1.1 million distinct CDR3 sequences, 35% to 40% of which show up once; roughly 11% is in the top ten. Sequencing used peripheral blood or thyroid tissue (not recorded which). The receptors come from an adult man with Graves' hyperthyroidism. Each CDR3 is given with its conserved first and last residue. A D gene is named only where the DNA matches it firmly. Not all rows give a size; the values are once, few, many and, for expanded clones, a class.

clone_size | d_call | j_call | v_call | cdr3_nt | cdr3_aa
NA | TRBD1 | TRBJ1-3 | TRBV12-3/TRBV12-4 | TGTGCCAGCAAATCCGGGACAGGAGGAAACACCATATATTTT | CASKSGTGGNTIYF
NA | TRBD1 | TRBJ1-5 | TRBV6-2/TRBV6-3 | TGTGCCAGCAGTTACTCGAGAGGGACAGGAGTTTCTAGCAATCAGCCCCAGCATTTT | CASSYSRGTGVSSNQPQHF
NA | NA | TRBJ1-1 | TRBV15 | TGTGCCACCGGGGAAGGAGGGACACTCAACACTGAAGCTTTCTTT | CATGEGGTLNTEAFF
NA | NA | TRBJ2-7 | TRBV7-2 | TGTGCCAGCTTGCGTCCCGGGACATTC | CASLRPGTF
many | TRBD1 | TRBJ1-1 | TRBV20-1 | TGCAGTGCTCCTGACATGACAGGGCCCAACACTGAAGCTTTCTTT | CSAPDMTGPNTEAFF
few | NA | TRBJ1-6 | TRBV4-3 | TGCGCCAGCAGCCAGGCCACCTTCCGGGGGGTCCCGGTTGGGAATTCACCCCTCCACTTT | CASSQATFRGVPVGNSPLHF
NA | NA | TRBJ1-6 | TRBV7-9 | TGCGCCAGCAGCCAACTAGGGGGGGATCCACCCCTCCACTTT | CASSQLGGDPPLHF
NA | NA | TRBJ2-2 | TRBV18 | TGTGCCAGCTCTCAGCCCCAGCGGCTCGGGTCCGGGGAGCTGTTTTTT | CASSQPQRLGSGELFF
NA | NA | TRBJ2-2 | TRBV25-1 | TGTGCCAGCCATTCGAACACCGGGGAGCTGTTTTTT | CASHSNTGELFF
many | NA | TRBJ2-2 | TRBV7-6 | TGTGCCAGCAGCTTAGATGGGGCAGGGCTGTCCGGGGAGCTGTTTTTT | CASSLDGAGLSGELFF
NA | TRBD2 | TRBJ2-3 | TRBV7-3 | TGTGCCAGCAGTCGACTAGCGGGAGAGGCAGATACGCAGTATTTT | CASSRLAGEADTQYF
NA | TRBD1 | TRBJ2-4 | TRBV5-6 | TGTGCCAGCAGCTTGACCGGGACAGGAAACATTCAGTACTTC | CASSLTGTGNIQYF
NA | NA | TRBJ2-3 | TRBV2 | TGTGCCAGCAGTGAGGTAGTGGCAGACCCGCAGTATTTT | CASSEVVADPQYF
NA | NA | TRBJ1-1 | TRBV19 | TGTGCCAGTAGGTCTAGCGGGGAACCAAGCACTGAAGCTTTCTTT | CASRSSGEPSTEAFF
NA | NA | TRBJ1-1 | TRBV10-2 | TGCGCCAGCAGTGAGTCACAGATCGCTGACACTGAAGCTTTCTTT | CASSESQIADTEAFF
NA | TRBD2 | TRBJ2-5 | TRBV5-1 | TGCGCCAGCAGCTTACTAGCGGAGAAAGAGACCCAGTACTTC | CASSLLAEKETQYF
NA | NA | TRBJ2-2 | TRBV7-8 | TGTGCCAGCAGCTTAAGTATAGGGATGACCGGGGAGCTGTTTTTT | CASSLSIGMTGELFF
few | NA | TRBJ2-7 | TRBV7-9 | TGTGCCAGCAGTTCGGCAGGGGTGGCCTACGAGCAGTACTTC | CASSSAGVAYEQYF
few | NA | TRBJ2-5 | TRBV6-6 | TGTGCCAGCAGCGTAGAGGGAGGGGGCGGTCAGCCCCAGTACTTC | CASSVEGGGGQPQYF